The 15 T cell receptor beta chains in this list originate from one sample, sequenced in a study of cytomegalovirus exposure and HLA in healthy donors. Produced via immunoSEQ multiplex PCR; TCRdb's table is partial and in-frame only. The sample includes about 340,000 clones, roughly 88% of them seen just once. The sequencing sample was made of PBMCs. Receptors were obtained from a young woman in good health and CMV-seronegative.

The CDR3 DNA reads as TGTGCCAGTAGCGCTAGCGGGAGTGTATACGAGCAGTACTTC. Translating gives CASSASGSVYEQYF. V usage is TRBV19 and J usage is TRBJ2-7, with 10 bases fitting TRBD2. CDR1 is LNHDA and CDR2 is SQIVND in the germline V gene (reference sequence). CDR3 length: 14 amino acids. V was clipped by 6 bases and J by 4 bases; unmatched bases: 6.

The rearrangement uses TRBV6-1 and TRBJ2-3; D remains unclear. The CDR3 is made up of 12 amino acids. Germline V gene lookup returns CDR1 MNHNS and CDR2 SASEGT. Trimming took off 7 bases at V and 9 bases at J, with 14 bases between the two ends. The CDR3 loop is CASTLEVGTQYF. In nucleotides, the CDR3 is TGTGCCAGCACCCTAGAAGTAGGCACGCAGTATTTT.

The genes are TRBV5-1 and TRBJ2-5, with D perhaps matching TRBD1 (5 bases). V lost 5 bases and J lost 3, with 8 bases in between. Looked up from germline, CDR1 is SGHRS and CDR2 is YFSETQ. The CDR3 sequence is 12 residues long. The CDR3 DNA reads TGCGCCAGCAGGGTCAGGGAAGAGACCCAGTACTTC. Protein sequence: CASRVREETQYF.

The CDR3 nucleotides read TGTGCCAGCAGCTTCTGGGGGGGGACCACTGAAGCTTTCTTT. Its translation: CASSFWGGTTEAFF. The J gene is TRBJ1-1, the V gene TRBV27; D might be TRBD1 (5 bases). The CDR3 is 14 amino acids. V was pared by 6 bases and J by 4 bases, with 15 bases between. Germline V lookup: CDR1 MNHEY, CDR2 SMNVEV (reference sequence).

The V and J genes are TRBV6-5 and TRBJ2-7, with D tentatively TRBD1 (6 bases). V was clipped by 4 bases and J by 4 bases, with 17 bases between them. The CDR3 has 15 residues. Germline assignment: CDR1 MNHEY and CDR2 SVGAGI. CDR3 protein: CASSSPRQGLYEQYF. CDR3 coding DNA: TGTGCCAGCAGTTCCCCGCGGCAGGGGCTGTACGAGCAGTACTTC.

Only a few counts were recorded for this clone. This chain joins TRBV19 and TRBJ1-5; 9 bases align to TRBD1. CDR1 and CDR2 from the germline V gene are LNHDA and SQIVND (reference sequence). V shed 5 bases and J 4 bases; nucleotides not matched to a gene: 6. There are 15 residues in the CDR3. The CDR3 here is CASSASGTGNQPQHF. The CDR3 DNA sequence: TGTGCCAGTAGTGCCTCCGGGACAGGGAATCAGCCCCAGCATTTT.

CDR3 sequence (DNA): TGTGCCAGTAGTATAGATCTCGGGGGCTATGGCTACACCTTC. Amino acid sequence: CASSIDLGGYGYTF. This chain uses TRBV19 with TRBJ1-2; a possible D gene is TRBD1 (5 bases). Trimming took 0 bases from V and 4 from J, leaving 9 bases between them. Per the germline V gene, CDR1 is LNHDA and CDR2 is SQIVND (reference sequence). CDR3 length equals 14 residues.

J is TRBJ2-7 and V is TRBV2; TRBD1 might be the D (7 bases). Germline V lookup: CDR1 SNHLY, CDR2 FYNNEI. With 11 bases removed from V and 0 bases from J, the gap between germline ends came to 14 bases. The CDR3 consists of 13 residues. The CDR3 is CAGQDGGSYEQYF. The CDR3 DNA reads TGTGCCGGACAGGACGGGGGCTCCTACGAGCAGTACTTC.

The V call is TRBV7-9, the J call TRBJ2-2; D gene ambiguous. CDR1 is SEHNR and CDR2 is FQNEAQ in the germline V gene (reference sequence). The length of the CDR3 is 15 residues. V shed 7 bases and J shed 2 bases, with 14 bases lying between them. CDR3 in amino acids: CASTKDSLNTGELFF. CDR3 DNA: TGTGCCAGCACCAAAGACTCACTCAACACCGGGGAGCTGTTTTTT.

The chain combines TRBV23-1 with TRBJ2-5; 11 nucleotides align to TRBD2. TRBV23-1 is treated as an ORF (open reading frame) with a function not yet certain. This CDR3 has 15 residues. The V segment lost 2 bases and the J segment 4 bases; nucleotides outside the gene matches: 3. The chain's CDR3 is CASSQTSGRTETQYF. CDR3 DNA sequence: TGCGCCAGCAGTCAAACTAGCGGGAGAACAGAGACCCAGTACTTC.

The chain has TRBV9 and TRBJ2-5; TRBD2 matches 8 bases. The germline V gene has CDR1 SGDLS and CDR2 YYNGEE. V shed 3 bases and J 8 bases; nucleotides not matched to a gene: 12. CDR3 size: 15 residues. This chain's CDR3 is CASSAGGTAWGTQYF. The CDR3 DNA reads as TGTGCCAGCAGCGCGGGGGGGACCGCTTGGGGAACCCAGTACTTC.

This chain uses TRBV27 with TRBJ2-2; the D gene is possibly TRBD2 (7 bases). The CDR3 is 18 amino acids. Per the germline V gene, CDR1 is MNHEY and CDR2 is SMNVEV (reference sequence). Trimming pared 0 bases from V and 2 bases from J, leaving 16 bases between. CDR3 sequence (DNA): TGTGCCAGCAGTTTATCGGGGGCGGGCGGGGGTAACACCGGGGAGCTGTTTTTT. Protein product: CASSLSGAGGGNTGELFF.

The J gene is TRBJ2-7, the V gene TRBV2, with D unclear. The CDR3 has 11 amino acids. V shed 5 bases and J shed 1 base, with 3 bases lying between them. Germline V lookup: CDR1 SNHLY, CDR2 FYNNEI. In DNA form, the CDR3 reads TGTGCCAGCAGTTCGTCCTACGAGCAGTACTTC. As protein: CASSSSYEQYF.

J is TRBJ1-3 and V is TRBV19, with 9 positions matching TRBD1. CDR3 length equals 14 residues. CDR1 and CDR2 from the germline V gene are LNHDA and SQIVND (reference sequence). Germline trimming cut 7 bases from V and 4 bases from J; bases unmatched to any gene: 5. CDR3 coding DNA: TGTGCCAGTACCACCGGGACAGGGGGAAACACCATATATTTT. Translation: CASTTGTGGNTIYF.

The chain carries TRBV6-5 and TRBJ1-5, with 10 bases fitting TRBD1. Per the germline V gene, CDR1 is MNHEY and CDR2 is SVGAGI. The CDR3 is 16 residues long. J gave up 4 bases and V 0 bases, and 3 bases lay outside the gene matches. For the CDR3, the DNA is TGTGCCAGCAGTTACTCCGGGACAGGGGTTAATCAGCCCCAGCATTTT. It encodes CASSYSGTGVNQPQHF.